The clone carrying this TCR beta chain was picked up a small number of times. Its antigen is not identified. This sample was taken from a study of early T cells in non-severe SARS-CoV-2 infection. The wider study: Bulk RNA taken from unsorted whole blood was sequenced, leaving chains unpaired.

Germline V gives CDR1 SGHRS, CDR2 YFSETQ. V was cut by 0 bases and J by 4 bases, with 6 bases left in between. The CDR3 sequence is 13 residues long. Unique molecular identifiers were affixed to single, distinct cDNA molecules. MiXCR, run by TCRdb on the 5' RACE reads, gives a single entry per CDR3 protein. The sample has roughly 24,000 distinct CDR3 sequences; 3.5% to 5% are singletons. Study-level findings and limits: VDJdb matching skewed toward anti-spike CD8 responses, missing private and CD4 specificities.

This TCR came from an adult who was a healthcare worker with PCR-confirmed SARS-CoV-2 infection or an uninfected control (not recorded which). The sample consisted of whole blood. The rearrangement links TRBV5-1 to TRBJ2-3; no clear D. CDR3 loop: CASSLASADTQYF. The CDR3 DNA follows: TGCGCCAGCAGCTTGGCTTCAGCAGATACGCAGTATTTT.